This T cell receptor beta chain was captured by sequencing in a study of T cells in localized non-small cell lung cancer. Overall study findings and caveats: Heterogeneity stays possible, as sequencing covered only one tumor region. Measurement of T cell clonality placed uninvolved adjacent lung highest, above the level in tumor. Greater T cell density in blood accompanied longer overall survival.

Concerning this clone itself: Its antigen remains unidentified.

Germline values: CDR1 LNHDA, CDR2 SQIVND (reference sequence). V was trimmed by 4 bases and J by 4 bases, leaving 10 bases between them. The CDR3 is 13 amino acids. Profiled with immunoSEQ multiplex PCR; TCRdb holds only in-frame clones, not every one. The sample consists of around 100,000 clones, 87% of them appearing once. The TCR was taken from a man between 35 and 75 years old with stage I squamous cell lung carcinoma. The V and J genes are TRBV19 and TRBJ1-2; no clear D gene. Here the sequenced sample was peripheral blood, taken before any cancer treatment. DNA for the CDR3: TGTGCCAGTAGTACAACAGACGGCTATGGCTACACCTTC. Translated, it gives CASSTTDGYGYTF.